This T cell receptor (beta chain) was identified during a study of T cell repertoires in cytomegalovirus infection (dated by TCRdb to the late 2010s). Looking at the study overall: Donor HLA type was relevant to the analysis, as public TCR beta signatures indicated carriage of CMV infection together with the matching HLA type. Broader findings and caveats from the paper: Cumulative frequency of public TCR beta family members discriminated carriers of CMV infection plus the relevant HLA type in this cohort and an independent 352-donor cohort. The ex vivo response was dominated by HLA-C-restricted CMV-specific TCR beta clonotypes, which also provided the single most frequent clonotype in two of eight donors.

The reads were generated on an Illumina HiSeq 1500. TCRdb applied fastp at Q25 and MiXCR to the public reads, then kept only in-frame beta chains. A single entry per CDR3 protein holds the most common genes and DNA from its merged rows. Here the sample has fewer than 700,000 distinct CDR3 sequences; roughly 24% occur a single time. Of the sample, 6.5% to 10% falls within the top ten clones. Taken from cysteine to phenylalanine, the CDR3 has 13 residues. Only the CDR3 portion is preserved as DNA: 39 bases, with reading frame beginning at the first base. Trimming at the junction amounts to 4 bases on V and 8 bases on J, and the germline ends lie 12 bases apart. The germline V gene gives CDR1 as MNHEY and CDR2 as SVGAGI. As for this clonotype: Its cognate antigen has yet to be identified. Per-nucleotide qualities are absent, and no much larger clonotype sits a single base away.

Recombination connected TRBV6-5 to TRBJ2-1; the D segment might be TRBD1 or TRBD2, since each matches 5 bases. The receptor was isolated from a human donor in good health (CMV status not recorded). Some clones in this sample may be carry-over from other donors' samples. The material sequenced was CD8+ T cells from PBMCs. The CDR3 sequence is CASSSERGDEQFF. The nucleotide sequence is TGTGCCAGCAGTTCGGAGAGGGGCGATGAGCAGTTCTTC.